This T cell receptor beta chain was recovered during a study of blood T cell repertoires in COVID-19. About the study: T cells, B-cell-depleted T cells, or PBMCs supplied cDNA or gDNA.

This clone was seen a single time. In germline, CDR1 is LGHNA, CDR2 YNFKEQ. Between the trimmed V and J ends, which lost 0 bases and 5 bases, there was a span of 13 bases. This CDR3 region has 15 residues. Libraries were prepared by immunoSEQ multiplex PCR; TCRdb keeps only in-frame clonotypes and omits some of them. The sample holds some 190,000 clones; more than 75% are singletons and the top ten take 5.6%. The chain is built from TRBV4-2 and TRBJ1-2; D unresolved. The origin of this receptor is a middle-aged man with acute COVID-19. The sequenced sample was PBMCs or T cells enriched from blood (not recorded which). The CDR3 protein is CASSQELVFPYGYTF. The CDR3 coding sequence is TGTGCCAGCAGCCAAGAACTGGTTTTCCCTTATGGCTACACCTTC.